These 6 T cell receptor beta chains were all obtained from the same sample, sequenced in a study of control samples from healthy donors and cancer patients. Sequencing used immunoSEQ multiplex PCR; TCRdb keeps in-frame clones, though not all of them. Of 70,000 or so clones detected, more than 80% appear once; the ten largest clones hold roughly 15%. The sample taken for sequencing was blood. The receptors were sampled from a man aged 50-60 years in good health.

The chain recombines TRBV30 with TRBJ1-6, with D possibly being TRBD1 (5 bases). The V end lost 2 bases, the J end lost 12 bases, and 11 bases lay between the germline ends. The CDR3 has 12 residues. The germline CDR1 and CDR2 sequences are GTSNPN and SVGIG (reference sequence). The CDR3 DNA reads TGTGCCTGGAGTCCGACAGACAGACCCCTCCACTTT. Protein: CAWSPTDRPLHF. The whole variable domain, remainder taken from reference TRBV30 and TRBJ1-6, is SQTIHQWPATLVQPVGSPLSLECTVEGTSNPNLYWYRQAAGRGLQLLFYSVGIGQISSEVPQNLSASRPQDRQFILSSKKLLLSDSGFYLCAWSPTDRPLHFGNGTRLTVT.

V usage is TRBV6-5 and J usage is TRBJ2-3, with 7 positions matching TRBD2. This CDR3 region has 15 residues. Germline V lookup: CDR1 MNHEY, CDR2 SVGAGI. V shed 8 bases, J shed 0 bases, and the junction held 8 bases outside the gene matches. The DNA for the CDR3 is TGTGCCAGCGGGCGTAATAGCGGGAGCACAGATACGCAGTATTTT. Translating it yields CASGRNSGSTDTQYF.

This chain uses TRBV5-1 with TRBJ2-2; a possible D gene is TRBD1 (6 bases). CDR3 length: 14 residues. Germline CDR1 is SGHRS and CDR2 is YFSETQ. V was cut by 2 bases and J by 4 bases, with 9 bases left in between. CDR3 coding DNA: TGCGCCAGCAGCTTCAGGGGTGGCACCGGGGAGCTGTTTTTT. Translated, it gives CASSFRGGTGELFF.

The CDR3 coding sequence is TGTGCCAGCTCATCCTCATCCCCGGGCGAGCAGTTCTTC. Translating it yields CASSSSSPGEQFF. The chain has TRBV18 and TRBJ2-1, with D hard to call. There are 13 residues in the CDR3. V was shortened by 5 bases and J by 10 bases, with 15 bases between the two germline ends. Per the germline V gene, CDR1 is KGHSH and CDR2 is LQKENI.

The V call is TRBV5-4, the J call TRBJ1-1; D is ambiguous. V lost 7 bases and J 2 bases, leaving 12 bases between the germline ends. The CDR3 extends over 13 amino acids. Germline-derived CDR1 and CDR2 are SGHNT and YYREEE (reference sequence). In DNA form, the CDR3 reads TGTGCCAGCGGTCATCAGAGTAACACTGAAGCTTTCTTT. Protein sequence: CASGHQSNTEAFF.

V is TRBV4-1 and J is TRBJ1-3; D may be TRBD1 (6 bases). This CDR3 spans 19 amino acids. V dropped 3 bases and J dropped 0 bases, with 21 bases sitting between them. Germline values: CDR1 MGHRA, CDR2 YSYEKL. For the CDR3, the DNA is TGCGCCAGCAGCCATCCCGCCCTGGGGGGGGGCTTCTCTGGAAACACCATATATTTT. Protein sequence: CASSHPALGGGFSGNTIYF.